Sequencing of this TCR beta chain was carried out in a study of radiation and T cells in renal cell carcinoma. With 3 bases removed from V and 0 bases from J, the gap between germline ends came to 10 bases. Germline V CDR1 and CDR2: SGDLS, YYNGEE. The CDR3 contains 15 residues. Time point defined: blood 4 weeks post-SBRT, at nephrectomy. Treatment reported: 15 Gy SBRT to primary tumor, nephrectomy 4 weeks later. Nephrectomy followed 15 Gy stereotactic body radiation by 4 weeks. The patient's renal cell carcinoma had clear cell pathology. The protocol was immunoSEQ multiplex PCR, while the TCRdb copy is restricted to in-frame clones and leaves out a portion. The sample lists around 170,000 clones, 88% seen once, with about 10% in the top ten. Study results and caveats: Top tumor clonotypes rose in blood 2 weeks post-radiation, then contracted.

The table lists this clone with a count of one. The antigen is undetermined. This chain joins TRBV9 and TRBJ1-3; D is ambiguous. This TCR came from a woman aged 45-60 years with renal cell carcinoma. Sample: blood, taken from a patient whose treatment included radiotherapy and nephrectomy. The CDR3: CASSALSTSGNTIYF. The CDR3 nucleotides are TGTGCCAGCAGCGCCCTAAGCACCTCTGGAAACACCATATATTTT.